A selection of T cell receptor beta chains follows, all from one sample in a study of blood T cell repertoires in COVID-19. Here immunoSEQ multiplex PCR was the method, and the copy in TCRdb shows in-frame clones only, minus some. This sample has approximately 34,000 clones, with 80% found just once. What was sequenced was peripheral blood. Receptors originate from a woman in her 70s with acute or convalescent COVID-19. The CDR3 runs from the conserved cysteine through the conserved F or W. D genes are given only for firm matches. Some rows mark clone size as missing; the rest say once, few, many or name a class of expanded clone.

TRBV11-2	TRBJ1-2	.	14	once	TGTGCCAGCAGCATCCAGGGGCTTAACTATGGCTACACCTTC	CASSIQGLNYGYTF
TRBV19	TRBJ2-3	.	13	.	TGTGCCAGTAGTGGTCCGGGTTCACAAACGCAGTATTTT	CASSGPGSQTQYF
TRBV27	TRBJ2-2	.	14	.	TGTGCCAGCAGTCAGGGGTGGGACACCGGGGAGCTGTTTTTT	CASSQGWDTGELFF
TRBV7-2	TRBJ2-1	TRBD2	15	.	TGTGCCAGCAGCTTATTAGCGGGGGGGAACAATGAGCAGTTCTTC	CASSLLAGGNNEQFF
TRBV18	TRBJ2-2	.	16	few	TGTGCCAGCTCCCTTATACCCCAGGGGAACACCGGGGAGCTGTTTTTT	CASSLIPQGNTGELFF
TRBV2	TRBJ2-7	.	13	.	TGTGCCAGCAGTGAGGAGGGCGGGTCGAAGCAGTACTTC	CASSEEGGSKQYF
TRBV7-6	TRBJ2-1	.	18	few	TGTGCCAGCAGCGGTCCAGAAGGGAGGGGGGGCCTCTACAATGAGCAGTTCTTC	CASSGPEGRGGLYNEQFF
TRBV28	TRBJ2-5	TRBD2	16	.	TGTGCCAGCAGTTTGATCCGCGGGAGTTGGCAAGAGACCCAGTACTTC	CASSLIRGSWQETQYF
TRBV11-2	TRBJ2-5	TRBD1	14	.	TGTGCCAGCAGCTTAGTAGGGGGCCGGGAGACCCAGTACTTC	CASSLVGGRETQYF
TRBV4-1	TRBJ1-2	.	15	once	TGCGCCAGCAGCCAAGAACGGGAGGCCTACTATGGCTACACCTTC	CASSQEREAYYGYTF
TRBV2	TRBJ2-1	.	11	.	TGTGCCAGCAGTCGCACTAGCAAGAGGTTCTTC	CASSRTSKRFF
TRBV4-1	TRBJ2-2	TRBD2	16	.	TGCGCCAGCAGCCAAGATGCACTAGCGGGCACCGGGGAGCTGTTTTTT	CASSQDALAGTGELFF
TRBV25-1	TRBJ1-2	.	14	.	TGTGCCAGCAGTGAAGGACAACTCGACTATGGCTACACCTTC	CASSEGQLDYGYTF
TRBV7-2	TRBJ1-6	.	16	.	TGTGCCAGCAGCTTTTCGGCCGCCGTAGGAGGTTCACCCCTCCACTTT	CASSFSAAVGGSPLHF
TRBV6-5	TRBJ2-7	.	13	.	TGTGCCAGCAGATTTACAGCCGATCACGAGCAGTACTTC	CASRFTADHEQYF
TRBV3-1/TRBV3-2	TRBJ2-3	TRBD1	15	.	TGTGCCAGCAGCCCGGGACAGGGATGGACAGATACGCAGTATTTT	CASSPGQGWTDTQYF
TRBV12-5	TRBJ2-3	TRBD2	16	.	TGTGCTAGTGGCCTGGGACTAGCGGGGTTTGCAGATACGCAGTATTTT	CASGLGLAGFADTQYF
TRBV11-2	TRBJ2-1	.	16	.	TGTGCCAGCAGCCCTAGAGCGGGGACGGGGGCGAATGAGCAGTTCTTC	CASSPRAGTGANEQFF
TRBV11-2	TRBJ2-1	.	13	.	TGTGCCAGCAGCTTGCTAGTTCACAATGAGCAGTTCTTC	CASSLLVHNEQFF
TRBV5-1	TRBJ2-1	TRBD1	15	.	TGCGCCAGCAGCTGGAGGGACAGGGCCTTAGATGAGCAGTTCTTC	CASSWRDRALDEQFF
TRBV7-8	TRBJ2-3	TRBD2	18	once	TGTGCCAGCAGCTTAGCACGGACTAGCGGGGGGCGGACAGATACGCAGTATTTT	CASSLARTSGGRTDTQYF
TRBV6-5	TRBJ1-2	TRBD1	14	.	TGTGCCAGACGGGGGGACAGGGAAAATTATGGCTACACCTTC	CARRGDRENYGYTF